The following is a T cell receptor beta chain sequence with its context. What it binds is unknown. One base away lies a much larger clone, so this may be a sequencing read error. Unsorted whole blood yielded the blood RNA, and germline DNA was also extracted. The data were obtained in a study of tumor-infiltrating lymphocytes in primary liver carcinoma. The study's findings and limits: Tumor region pairs showed greater overlap than either tumor-adjacent or tumor-blood pairs did.

Reverse transcription of approximately 0.55 ug total RNA with a constant-region primer produced TCR beta cDNA. Libraries covering TCR beta were generated through three nested multiplex PCR rounds (using a slightly modified ARM-PCR). It was with TRBV1-TRBV30 forward primers and a C-beta reverse primer that the first two PCR rounds were run, at roughly 10 cycles each. MiXCR, applied by TCRdb to the multiplex PCR reads, yields one record per CDR3 protein. The repertoire has approximately 310,000 distinct CDR3 sequences, approximately 65% of them found once; the top ten carry roughly 10%. This CDR3 has 16 residues. The germline V gene has CDR1 MGHRA and CDR2 YSYEKL.

The sample taken for sequencing was peripheral blood. The chain carries TRBV4-1 and TRBJ1-5; D remains ambiguous. The receptor was derived from a man aged 35-49 years with primary liver carcinoma and hepatitis B virus infection. Here the CDR3 DNA reads TGCGCCAGCTGCCAAAGGGAGTTAGTGGGCAATCAGCCCCAGCATTTT. This encodes CASCQRELVGNQPQHF.